These 18 T cell receptor beta chains were sequenced from one sample in a study of T cell clonality in common variable immunodeficiency. TCRdb's copy holds only in-frame clones and misses some; the assay was immunoSEQ multiplex PCR. The data list 35,000 to 50,000 clones, none observed once; around 2.1% falls to the top ten. Sequencing was performed on peripheral blood mononuclear cells. These receptors originate from a person between 18 and 70 years old in good health.

The sample holds many counts of this clone. The read ends 3 residues early relative to the CDR3; the germline J gene fills the gap. The chain carries TRBV19 and TRBJ2-1; 7 bases fit TRBD2. The CDR3 has 14 amino acids. V shed 7 bases, J shed 7 bases, and the junction held 10 bases outside the gene matches. Germline CDR1 LNHDA, CDR2 SQIVND (reference sequence). The CDR3 loop reads CASNIGGTHNEQFF. CDR3 bases read: TGTGCCAGTAATATCGGGGGGACCCATAATGAG.

This clone was detected ten times or more. The read stops 3 residues short of the end of the CDR3; the missing end is completed from the germline J gene. The rearrangement links TRBV30 to TRBJ1-5; perhaps TRBD1 as D (6 bases). The V end was cut by 8 bases, the J end by 4 bases, with 15 bases between. Per the germline V gene, CDR1 is GTSNPN and CDR2 is SVGIG (reference sequence). CDR3 length: 13 residues. CDR3 DNA (partial): TGTGCCGGACCGTTAGGGGGTAATCAGCCC. Its translation: CAGPLGGNQP. The CDR3 in full is CAGPLGGNQPQHF.

This clone was counted at least ten times. The missing CDR3 end, 3 residues past where the read stops, is filled in from the germline J gene. The V call is TRBV19, the J call TRBJ1-5; no clear D gene. The V and J ends lost 3 bases and 2 bases respectively, with 11 bases between them. The V gene's germline CDR1 is LNHDA and CDR2 SQIVND (reference sequence). The CDR3 is 15 residues long. The CDR3 loop reads CASSMTLLGNQPQHF. The CDR3 bases that were read are TGTGCCAGTAGTATGACTCTCCTGGGCAATCAGCCC.

In this sample, this clone turned up many times. The read ends 3 residues shy of where the CDR3 ends; the end is completed using the germline J gene. This rearrangement joins TRBV6-2 or TRBV6-3 to TRBJ2-7; D is unresolved. This CDR3 spans 12 amino acids. V was clipped by 6 bases and J by 2 bases, with 8 bases between them. Per the germline V gene, CDR1 is MNHEY and CDR2 is SVGEGT. Partial CDR3 DNA: TGTGCCAGCAGGCTCGGTGCCTACGAG. Residues: CASRLGAYE. The whole CDR3 region reads CASRLGAYEQYF.

This clone was observed at least ten times. The missing CDR3 end, 3 residues past where the read stops, is filled in from the germline J gene. The chain couples TRBV12-3 or TRBV12-4 to TRBJ1-2, with 9 bases fitting TRBD1. The CDR3 runs 15 residues. J was trimmed by 6 bases and V by 3 bases; bases with no gene match: 8. CDR3 DNA (partial): TGTGCCAGCAGTTTGAGAACAGGGGGCGCTGATGGC. This codes for CASSLRTGGADG. The whole CDR3 protein is CASSLRTGGADGYTF.

This clone was counted ten times or more. The read falls 3 residues short of the CDR3 end, and the missing part is taken from the germline J gene. V is TRBV7-2 and J is TRBJ2-7, with D perhaps TRBD2 (5 bases). Per germline, CDR1 SGHTA and CDR2 FQGNSA. V dropped 5 bases and J dropped 3 bases, with 17 bases sitting between them. The CDR3 spans 15 residues. CDR3 bases read: TGTGCCAGCAGCGAACCCTTGCGGGTACGCTACGAG. Protein sequence: CASSEPLRVRYE. The entire CDR3 is CASSEPLRVRYEQYF. Filled out from reference TRBV7-2 and TRBJ2-7, the complete variable domain reads GAGVSQSPSNKVTEKGKDVELRCDPISGHTALYWYRQSLGQGLEFLIYFQGNSAPDKSGLPSDRFSAERTGGSVSTLTIQRTQQEDSAVYLCASSEPLRVRYEQYFGPGTRLTVT.

Relative to its sample, this clone is medium-sized. The CDR3 is cut off 3 residues early in the read; its end comes from the germline J gene. The chain has TRBV6-4 and TRBJ2-2, with TRBD1 matching 7 bases. The CDR3 covers 14 residues. Per germline, CDR1 MRHNA and CDR2 SNTAGT. Losses at the gene ends were 6 bases for V and 4 bases for J; bases not matched to a gene: 5. The sequenced CDR3 bases are TGTGCCAGCAGCGAATCAGGGGGCACCGGGGAG. Translation: CASSESGGTGE. The complete CDR3 sequence is CASSESGGTGELFF.

The table lists this clone with many counts. The read ends 3 residues before the CDR3 terminus; that terminus is restored from the germline J gene. V usage is TRBV7-9 and J usage is TRBJ1-1; maybe TRBD1 (6 bases). This CDR3 comprises 13 residues. The V gene's germline CDR1 is SEHNR and CDR2 FQNEAQ (reference sequence). The CDR3 loop is CASSLRGGLEAFF. The covered CDR3 bases are TGTGCCAGCAGCTTAAGAGGGGGATTGGAA.

This clone was counted many times. Sequencing ends 3 residues short of the CDR3 end; the germline J gene provides the rest. The rearrangement links TRBV19 to TRBJ1-6, with D maybe TRBD1 (5 bases). V was trimmed by 3 bases and J by 0 bases, leaving 9 bases between them. This CDR3 comprises 16 residues. Germline CDR1 and CDR2: LNHDA and SQIVND (reference sequence). CDR3 DNA, as far as it was read: TGTGCCAGTAGTATGTGGGGCAGCTCCTATAATTCACCC. Translation: CASSMWGSSYNSP. The complete CDR3 protein is CASSMWGSSYNSPLHF.

This clone was observed many times. The read ends 3 residues shy of where the CDR3 ends; the end is completed using the germline J gene. The rearrangement links TRBV5-4 to TRBJ2-1; tentatively, D is TRBD2 (7 bases). Looked up from germline, CDR1 is SGHNT and CDR2 is YYREEE (reference sequence). The CDR3 length is 16 residues. V gave up 0 bases and J gave up 8 bases, with 18 bases separating them. The CDR3: CASSLGPGPGGHEQFF. The sequenced part of the CDR3 DNA is TGTGCCAGCAGCTTGGGCCCTGGGCCCGGGGGGCATGAG.

Ten or more counts support this clone. Read sequence stops 3 residues before the CDR3 end, and the germline J gene provides the missing end. This chain links TRBV19 with TRBJ1-5; D possibly corresponds to TRBD1 (5 bases). Trimming took 3 bases from V and 0 from J, leaving 9 bases between them. The CDR3 runs 15 residues. Per germline, CDR1 LNHDA and CDR2 SQIVND (reference sequence). The CDR3 here is CASSMTVYSNQPQHF. The CDR3 bases that were read are TGTGCCAGTAGTATGACAGTTTATAGCAATCAGCCC.

Note on this clone: Read coverage stops 3 residues before the CDR3 terminus; the germline J gene supplies the remainder. This chain connects TRBV7-2 to TRBJ1-5; D is ambiguous. Germline V CDR1 and CDR2: SGHTA, FQGNSA. V was shortened by 4 bases and J by 7 bases, with 11 bases between the two germline ends. The CDR3 totals 13 residues. The sequenced CDR3 bases are TGTGCCAGCAGCTCCCAGCGACTACAGCCC. Protein product: CASSSQRLQP. The entire CDR3 reads CASSSQRLQPQHF.

The sample holds many counts of this clone. The sequenced fragment ends 3 residues before the CDR3 boundary, so the rest is inferred from the germline J gene. The genes are TRBV5-1 and TRBJ1-2, with TRBD1 as a possible D gene (5 bases). The CDR3 is 14 amino acids. Germline V gene sequence: CDR1 SGHRS, CDR2 YFSETQ. Trimming stripped 4 bases from V and 3 bases from J, with 13 bases between. This CDR3 is CASSPSGGDYGYTF. The CDR3 bases that were read are TGCGCCAGCAGCCCCTCGGGAGGGGACTATGGC.

At least ten counts were recorded for this clone. The CDR3 goes on 3 residues after the read ends, and that part is filled in from the germline J gene. This rearrangement joins TRBV7-3 to TRBJ2-3, with TRBD1 identical over 8 bases. CDR3 length: 15 residues. J was trimmed by 1 base and V by 4 bases; bases with no gene match: 4. CDR1 is SGHTA and CDR2 is FQGTGA in the germline V gene. The sequenced CDR3 bases are TGTGCCAGCAGCTCCGGACAGGGTGGCACAGATACG. It specifies CASSSGQGGTDT. The whole CDR3 reads CASSSGQGGTDTQYF.

This clone was observed at least ten times. The CDR3 extends 3 residues past the end of the read, so its final part is completed from the germline J gene. V is TRBV4-2 and J is TRBJ2-2, with TRBD2 matching over 12 bases. The CDR3 is 15 amino acids. V lost 8 bases to trimming and J lost 7 bases; unmatched junction nucleotides: 8. Germline CDR1 and CDR2: LGHNA and YNFKEQ. Incomplete CDR3 DNA: TGTGCCAGCCAATCTAGCGGGAGGGTCCACGGGGAG. This sequence encodes CASQSSGRVHGE. The full CDR3 is CASQSSGRVHGELFF.

This clone appeared many times. The DNA read from the CDR3 is TGTGCCAGCAGCTTAGGGTCGCAGATGAACACTGAA. Amino acid sequence: CASSLGSQMNTE. The whole CDR3 sequence reads CASSLGSQMNTEAFF. This rearrangement joins TRBV7-2 to TRBJ1-1; D remains ambiguous. The read comes to an end 3 residues before the CDR3 does, leaving the germline J gene to fill in the end. Germline V gives CDR1 SGHTA, CDR2 FQGNSA. The CDR3 has 15 residues. V gave up 1 base and J gave up 0 bases, with 9 bases separating them.

As to this clone: A much more abundant neighbour one base away suggests this may be a read error. The CDR3 extends 3 residues past the end of the read, so its final part is completed from the germline J gene. The gene calls are TRBV30 and TRBJ1-4; 8 bases map to TRBD1. The CDR3 has 15 amino acids. The germline CDR1 and CDR2 sequences are GTSNPN and SVGIG (reference sequence). CDR3 DNA, as far as it was read: TGTGCCTGGACCCAGGGGGCAGGAGGGGCCAACGTA. Its translation is CAWTQGAGGANV. The full CDR3 protein reads CAWTQGAGGANVLFF.

This clone showed up many times. Read coverage stops 3 residues before the CDR3 terminus; the germline J gene supplies the remainder. The chain joins TRBV19 to TRBJ1-2; 8 bases match TRBD1. The J segment lost 6 bases and the V segment lost 3 bases, leaving 6 bases of the junction unmatched. This CDR3 is 14 amino acids long. Germline V CDR1 and CDR2: LNHDA, SQIVND (reference sequence). The CDR3 reads CASSMQGASNGYTF. The CDR3 DNA, read in part, is TGTGCCAGTAGTATGCAGGGGGCGAGTAATGGC.